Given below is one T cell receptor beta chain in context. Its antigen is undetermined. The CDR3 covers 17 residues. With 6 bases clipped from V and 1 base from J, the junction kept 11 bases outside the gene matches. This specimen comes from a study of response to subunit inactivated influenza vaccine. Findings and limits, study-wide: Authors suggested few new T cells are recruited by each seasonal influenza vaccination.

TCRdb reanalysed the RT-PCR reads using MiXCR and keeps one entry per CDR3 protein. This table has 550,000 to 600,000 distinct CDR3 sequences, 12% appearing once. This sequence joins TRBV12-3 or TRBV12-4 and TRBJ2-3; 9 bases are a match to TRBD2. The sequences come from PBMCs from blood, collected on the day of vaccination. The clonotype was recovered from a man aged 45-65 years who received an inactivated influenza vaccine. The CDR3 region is CASSSQAGGSGTDTQYF. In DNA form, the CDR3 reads TGTGCCAGCAGCAGTCAGGCGGGAGGGTCCGGCACAGATACGCAGTATTTT.